The rows below give T cell receptor beta chains drawn from one sample of a study of beta chain features in type 1 diabetes. Some clones are missing from TCRdb's copy, which holds only in-frame ones; the method was immunoSEQ multiplex PCR. The sample holds 850,000 to 900,000 clones, 15% to 20% seen once. Sequenced: naive CD4+ T cells from blood. Source of these receptors: a woman aged 18-29 years in good health. Each CDR3 is given with its conserved first and last residue. A D gene is named only where the DNA matches it firmly. The size field is filled for only some rows; it gives once, few, many or a size class.

d_gene: TRBD1; v_gene: TRBV5-4; abundance: -; j_gene: TRBJ2-1; CDR3nt: TGTGCCAGCAGCGGTCTCACAGGGGCCCCCTACAATGAGCAGTTCTTC; CDR3aa: CASSGLTGAPYNEQFF
d_gene: TRBD1; v_gene: TRBV4-3; abundance: -; j_gene: TRBJ1-2; CDR3nt: TGCGCCAGCAGCCGGGGGACAGGCCGGGACTATGGCTACACCTTC; CDR3aa: CASSRGTGRDYGYTF
d_gene: -; v_gene: TRBV5-4; abundance: -; j_gene: TRBJ2-6; CDR3nt: TGTGCCAGCAGCTTTTCGGACACTGGGGCCAACGTCCTGACTTTC; CDR3aa: CASSFSDTGANVLTF
d_gene: -; v_gene: TRBV4-2; abundance: few; j_gene: TRBJ1-4; CDR3nt: TGTGCCAGCAGCCAAGTTGGGAGGTCGGGGGGTGCGGAAAAACTGTTTTTT; CDR3aa: CASSQVGRSGGAEKLFF
d_gene: TRBD1; v_gene: TRBV5-6; abundance: -; j_gene: TRBJ2-7; CDR3nt: TGTGCCAGCAGCCCTACCGGGACAGGTACCTACGAGCAGTACTTC; CDR3aa: CASSPTGTGTYEQYF
d_gene: TRBD2; v_gene: TRBV7-6; abundance: -; j_gene: TRBJ2-3; CDR3nt: TGTGCCAGCAGCTTAACCCGGGAGGCGCTCACAGATACGCAGTATTTT; CDR3aa: CASSLTREALTDTQYF
d_gene: -; v_gene: TRBV19; abundance: -; j_gene: TRBJ2-7; CDR3nt: TGTGCCAGTAGTATTCCCGGAGGGGCCTACGAGCAGTACTTC; CDR3aa: CASSIPGGAYEQYF
d_gene: -; v_gene: TRBV13; abundance: -; j_gene: TRBJ1-2; CDR3nt: TGTGCCAGCAGCCCCTCCATAGTGGGCGCTCGGGGCTACACCTTC; CDR3aa: CASSPSIVGARGYTF
d_gene: -; v_gene: TRBV6-5; abundance: few; j_gene: TRBJ1-2; CDR3nt: TGTGCCAGCAGTTACTCCTCCTCGGCTAACTATGGCTACACCTTC; CDR3aa: CASSYSSSANYGYTF
d_gene: -; v_gene: TRBV21-1; abundance: few; j_gene: TRBJ2-7; CDR3nt: TGTGCCAGCAGCAAAGAACCCGACCCTCATTCGATCGGGACGGTACCCTACGAGCAGTACTTC; CDR3aa: CASSKEPDPHSIGTVPYEQYF
d_gene: -; v_gene: TRBV6-6; abundance: -; j_gene: TRBJ2-4; CDR3nt: TGTGCCAGCAGCCCAAGCCCGGGACCCCGGGGGATTCAGTACTTC; CDR3aa: CASSPSPGPRGIQYF
d_gene: -; v_gene: TRBV2; abundance: -; j_gene: TRBJ2-1; CDR3nt: TGTGCCAGCACCCCGATCCCATACAATGAGCAGTTCTTC; CDR3aa: CASTPIPYNEQFF
d_gene: -; v_gene: TRBV2; abundance: -; j_gene: TRBJ2-7; CDR3nt: TGTGCCAGCAGTGAAGCTCTCTACGAGCAGTACTTC; CDR3aa: CASSEALYEQYF
d_gene: -; v_gene: TRBV19; abundance: -; j_gene: TRBJ1-5; CDR3nt: TGTGCCAGTAGTATTGGGGGATTGGTTCATCAGCCCCAGCATTTT; CDR3aa: CASSIGGLVHQPQHF
d_gene: -; v_gene: TRBV18; abundance: -; j_gene: TRBJ2-5; CDR3nt: TGTGCCAGCTCACCTGCGAACCAAGAGACCCAGTACTTC; CDR3aa: CASSPANQETQYF
d_gene: -; v_gene: TRBV18; abundance: few; j_gene: TRBJ2-1; CDR3nt: TGTGCCAGCTCACCGGGACCCGGAATGTCCGGGGAGCAGTTCTTC; CDR3aa: CASSPGPGMSGEQFF
d_gene: -; v_gene: TRBV9; abundance: few; j_gene: TRBJ2-2; CDR3nt: TGTGCCAGCAGCGTAGGCCCCGAGAACACCGGGGAGCTGTTTTTT; CDR3aa: CASSVGPENTGELFF
d_gene: -; v_gene: TRBV10-3; abundance: -; j_gene: TRBJ1-1; CDR3nt: TGTGCCATCAGTGGAGAAAGATCTGAAGCTTTCTTT; CDR3aa: CAISGERSEAFF
d_gene: TRBD1; v_gene: TRBV19; abundance: few; j_gene: TRBJ2-7; CDR3nt: TGTGCCAGTAGTATAACGGCCGGGACAGGGGCGTACGAGCAGTACTTC; CDR3aa: CASSITAGTGAYEQYF
d_gene: -; v_gene: TRBV11-2; abundance: -; j_gene: TRBJ2-7; CDR3nt: TGTGCCAGCAGCTCAGTCAAGGGAGACTATAGCTACGAGCAGTACTTC; CDR3aa: CASSSVKGDYSYEQYF
d_gene: TRBD1; v_gene: TRBV2; abundance: few; j_gene: TRBJ1-1; CDR3nt: TGTGCCAGCCTGGACAGGGCGAACACTGAAGCTTTCTTT; CDR3aa: CASLDRANTEAFF
d_gene: -; v_gene: TRBV11-2; abundance: -; j_gene: TRBJ2-1; CDR3nt: TGTGCCAGCAGCTACGACAGTTACAATGAGCAGTTCTTC; CDR3aa: CASSYDSYNEQFF
d_gene: -; v_gene: TRBV15; abundance: few; j_gene: TRBJ1-1; CDR3nt: TGTGCCACCAGCCGTCGGTTAGGGCCGGCTTTCTTT; CDR3aa: CATSRRLGPAFF
d_gene: TRBD1; v_gene: TRBV6-5; abundance: -; j_gene: TRBJ2-1; CDR3nt: TGTGCCAGCAGTGGCCGGGACAGGAAGAATGAGCAGTTCTTC; CDR3aa: CASSGRDRKNEQFF
d_gene: -; v_gene: TRBV7-2; abundance: -; j_gene: TRBJ2-7; CDR3nt: TGTGCCAGCAGCCGAACCTTCGGCGGGCCTTACGAGCAGTACTTC; CDR3aa: CASSRTFGGPYEQYF
d_gene: -; v_gene: TRBV28; abundance: -; j_gene: TRBJ1-3; CDR3nt: TGTGCCAGCAGGTGGGGAACTGGAAACACCATATATTTT; CDR3aa: CASRWGTGNTIYF
d_gene: -; v_gene: TRBV28; abundance: once; j_gene: TRBJ2-5; CDR3nt: TGTGCCAGCAGTCAGGTCCAAGAGACCCAGTACTTC; CDR3aa: CASSQVQETQYF
d_gene: -; v_gene: TRBV2; abundance: few; j_gene: TRBJ2-2; CDR3nt: TGTGCCAGCAGTCAGGGCCTAAACACCGGGGAGCTGTTTTTT; CDR3aa: CASSQGLNTGELFF
d_gene: -; v_gene: TRBV23-1; abundance: few; j_gene: TRBJ2-7; CDR3nt: TGCGCCAGCAGTCAAACAGGTGACAACTCCTACGAGCAGTACTTC; CDR3aa: CASSQTGDNSYEQYF
d_gene: -; v_gene: TRBV6-5; abundance: -; j_gene: TRBJ2-7; CDR3nt: TGTGCCAGCAGTTACTCGCGTGGAGGGCTCTACGAGCAGTACTTC; CDR3aa: CASSYSRGGLYEQYF
d_gene: -; v_gene: TRBV7-8; abundance: few; j_gene: TRBJ2-2; CDR3nt: TGTGCCAGCAGCTTAGCCCGGGAGTTCTTCACCGGGGAGCTGTTTTTT; CDR3aa: CASSLAREFFTGELFF
d_gene: -; v_gene: TRBV18; abundance: -; j_gene: TRBJ2-4; CDR3nt: TGTGCCAGCTCACCCCGGTCAGGCCAATCCAAAAACATTCAGTACTTC; CDR3aa: CASSPRSGQSKNIQYF
d_gene: TRBD2; v_gene: TRBV5-1; abundance: few; j_gene: TRBJ2-3; CDR3nt: TGCGCCAGCACAATAGCGGGAGGGCCATCAGATACGCAGTATTTT; CDR3aa: CASTIAGGPSDTQYF